A selection of T cell receptor beta chains follows, all from one sample in a study of blood T cells in healthy people across ages. TCRdb analysed the 5' RACE reads with MiXCR anew, one entry per CDR3 protein. The sample holds 700,000 to 850,000 distinct CDR3 sequences, roughly 50% seen once. Source material: blood. The receptors derive from a man at least 80 years old in good health. The conserved cysteine and the conserved F or W are not part of the CDR3 here.

v_call	cdr3_length	j_call	cdr3_aa
TRBV25-1	11	TRBJ1-6	ASSESFKAPLH
TRBV12-3/TRBV12-4	13	TRBJ2-1	ASSLGETSYNEQF
TRBV3-1	11	TRBJ2-7	ASSQEPGGEQY
TRBV20-1	9	TRBJ2-5	SAIRTREQY
TRBV5-1	12	-	ASSPRERNYEQY
TRBV29-1	10	TRBJ1-2	SVGGTAYGYT
TRBV28	13	TRBJ2-7	ASSSEGFLAYEQY
TRBV5-1	14	TRBJ2-5	ASSEGQAETQETQY
TRBV6-2/TRBV6-3	16	TRBJ2-1	ASSSQSRTRMPYNEQF
TRBV12-3/TRBV12-4	12	TRBJ2-7	ASTGPGHKYEQY
TRBV24-1	10	TRBJ2-1	ATSDLVNEQF
TRBV18	13	TRBJ2-7	ASSPEPARAYEQY
TRBV2	9	TRBJ2-7	ASTEIYEQY
TRBV3-1	11	TRBJ1-1	ASSRNGFTEAF
TRBV16	13	TRBJ2-4	ASSPLGAQQNIQY
TRBV24-1	14	TRBJ2-1	ATSDLSFSDYNEQF
TRBV5-1	12	TRBJ1-2	AGSPDSPVYGYT
TRBV21-1	15	TRBJ2-7	ASSRKARAGVSYEQY
TRBV6-5	14	TRBJ1-4	ASTKTGGAIGEKLF
TRBV6-5	11	TRBJ1-2	ASSATGYQGYT
TRBV20-1	13	TRBJ2-1	SAGQAESSYNEQF
TRBV29-1	14	TRBJ1-5	SVGREGYIGNQPQH
TRBV19	13	TRBJ1-4	ASTNPGQGDEKLF
TRBV28	14	TRBJ1-6	ASSSNRGSYNSPLH
TRBV29-1	11	TRBJ1-1	SVQSSMNTEAF
TRBV2	12	TRBJ1-2	ASSLEGRDYGYT
TRBV7-3	11	TRBJ2-7	ASSSGGLRVQY
TRBV28	12	TRBJ1-2	ASSARGRLEGYT
TRBV7-9	13	TRBJ1-1	ASSLVAGLNTEAF